The present entry profiles one TCR beta chain with its context. The antigen is not known. This sample was taken from a study of spatial heterogeneity in lung cancer. CDR1 is MDHEN, CDR2 SYDVKM, per germline. The CDR3 has 16 amino acids. J was trimmed by 3 bases and V by 6 bases; bases with no gene match: 10. MiXCR was run by TCRdb on the 5' RACE reads, yielding one entry per CDR3 protein. The sample includes roughly 16,000 distinct CDR3 sequences, under 7.5% of them seen just once. Time point specified: sample taken at primary tumor resection. 72 TRACERx patients with early, untreated non-small cell lung cancer donated samples. Study-wide points: How many expanded intratumoral alpha and beta TCRs were present tracked the tumor mutation count, which was a count of nonsynonymous mutations.

The sample in question was lung tumor tissue, obtained at surgery. This receptor was obtained from a female donor with early-stage non-small cell lung cancer. This chain joins TRBV28 and TRBJ2-3; 9 bases map to TRBD2. DNA for the CDR3: TGTGCCAGCAGCCGCCTCGGTAGCGGGGGTACAGATACGCAGTATTTT. It translates to CASSRLGSGGTDTQYF.